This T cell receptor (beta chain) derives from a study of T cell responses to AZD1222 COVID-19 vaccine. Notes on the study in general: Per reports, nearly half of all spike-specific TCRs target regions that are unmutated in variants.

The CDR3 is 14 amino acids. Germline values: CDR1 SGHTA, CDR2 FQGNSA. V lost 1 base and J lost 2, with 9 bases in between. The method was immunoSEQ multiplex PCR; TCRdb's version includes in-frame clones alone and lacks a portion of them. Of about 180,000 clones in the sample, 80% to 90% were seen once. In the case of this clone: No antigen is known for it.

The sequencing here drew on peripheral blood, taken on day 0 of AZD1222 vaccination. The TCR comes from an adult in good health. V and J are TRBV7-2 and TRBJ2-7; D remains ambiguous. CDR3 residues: CASSLDYRPYEQYF. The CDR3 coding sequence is TGTGCCAGCAGCTTAGACTACCGTCCCTACGAGCAGTACTTC.